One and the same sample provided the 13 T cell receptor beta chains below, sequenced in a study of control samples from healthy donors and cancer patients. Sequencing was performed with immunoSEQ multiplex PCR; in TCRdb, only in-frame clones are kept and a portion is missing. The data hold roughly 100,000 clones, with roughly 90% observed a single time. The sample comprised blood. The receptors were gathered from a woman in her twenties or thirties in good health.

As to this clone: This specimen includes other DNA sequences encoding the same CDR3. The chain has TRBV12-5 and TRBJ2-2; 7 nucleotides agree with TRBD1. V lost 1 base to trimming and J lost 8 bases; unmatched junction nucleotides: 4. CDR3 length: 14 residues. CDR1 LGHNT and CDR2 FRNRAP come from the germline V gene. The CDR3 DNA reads TGTGCTAGTGGTTTGGAGGGGGCCCCTGGGGAGCTGTTTTTT. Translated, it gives CASGLEGAPGELFF. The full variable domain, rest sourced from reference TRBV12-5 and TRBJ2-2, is DARVTQTPRHKVTEMGQEVTMRCQPILGHNTVFWYRQTMMQGLELLAYFRNRAPLDDSGMPKDRFSAEMPDATLATLKIQPSEPRDSAVYFCASGLEGAPGELFFGEGSRLTVL.

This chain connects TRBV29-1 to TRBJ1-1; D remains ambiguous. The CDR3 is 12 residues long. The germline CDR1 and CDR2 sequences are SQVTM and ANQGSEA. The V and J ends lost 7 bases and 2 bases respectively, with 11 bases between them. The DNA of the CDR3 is TGCAGCGGGAGACCGGTTAACACTGAAGCTTTCTTT. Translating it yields CSGRPVNTEAFF.

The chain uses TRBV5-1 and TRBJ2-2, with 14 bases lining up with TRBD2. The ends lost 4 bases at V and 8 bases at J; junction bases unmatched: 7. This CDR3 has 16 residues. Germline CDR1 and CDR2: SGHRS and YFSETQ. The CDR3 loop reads CASSEGLAGARGELFF. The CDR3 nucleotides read TGCGCCAGCAGCGAGGGACTAGCGGGGGCCAGGGGGGAGCTGTTTTTT.

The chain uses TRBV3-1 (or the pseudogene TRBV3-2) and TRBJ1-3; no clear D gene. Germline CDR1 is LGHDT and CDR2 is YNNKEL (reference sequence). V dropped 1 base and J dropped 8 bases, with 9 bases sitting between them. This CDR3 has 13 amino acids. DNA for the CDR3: TGTGCCAGCAGCCAAGGAGGAGTTGACACCATATATTTT. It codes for CASSQGGVDTIYF.

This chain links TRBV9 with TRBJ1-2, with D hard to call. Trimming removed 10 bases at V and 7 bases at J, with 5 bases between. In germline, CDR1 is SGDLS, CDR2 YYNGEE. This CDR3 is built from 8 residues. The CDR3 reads CACTGYTF. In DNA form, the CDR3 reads TGTGCCTGTACTGGCTACACCTTC. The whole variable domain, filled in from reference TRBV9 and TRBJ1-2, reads DSGVTQTPKHLITATGQRVTLRCSPRSGDLSVYWYQQSLDQGLQFLIQYYNGEERAKGNILERFSAQQFPDLHSELNLSSLELGDSALYFCACTGYTFGSGTRLTVV.

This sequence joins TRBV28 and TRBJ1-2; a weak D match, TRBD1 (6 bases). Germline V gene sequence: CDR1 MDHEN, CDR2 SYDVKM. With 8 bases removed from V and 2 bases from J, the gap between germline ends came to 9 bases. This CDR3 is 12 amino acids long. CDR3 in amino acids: CASEGGNYGYTF. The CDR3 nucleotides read TGTGCCAGCGAGGGGGGAAACTATGGCTACACCTTC.

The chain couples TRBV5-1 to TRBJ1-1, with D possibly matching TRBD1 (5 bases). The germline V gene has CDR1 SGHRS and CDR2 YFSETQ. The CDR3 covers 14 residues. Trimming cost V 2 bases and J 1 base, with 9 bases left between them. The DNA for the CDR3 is TGCGCCAGCAGCTTTCAGGGAGGGAACACTGAAGCTTTCTTT. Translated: CASSFQGGNTEAFF.

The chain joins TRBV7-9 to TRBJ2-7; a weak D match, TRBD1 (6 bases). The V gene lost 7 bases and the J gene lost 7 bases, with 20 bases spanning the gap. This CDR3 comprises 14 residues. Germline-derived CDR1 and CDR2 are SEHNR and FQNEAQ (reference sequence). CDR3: CASIPPEGVVEQYF. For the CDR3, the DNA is TGTGCCAGCATCCCACCCGAGGGGGTCGTGGAGCAGTACTTC. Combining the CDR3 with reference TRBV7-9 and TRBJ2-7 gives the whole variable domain DTGVSQNPRHKITKRGQNVTFRCDPISEHNRLYWYRQTLGQGPEFLTYFQNEAQLEKSRLLSDRFSAERPKGSFSTLEIQRTEQGDSAMYLCASIPPEGVVEQYFGPGTRLTVT.

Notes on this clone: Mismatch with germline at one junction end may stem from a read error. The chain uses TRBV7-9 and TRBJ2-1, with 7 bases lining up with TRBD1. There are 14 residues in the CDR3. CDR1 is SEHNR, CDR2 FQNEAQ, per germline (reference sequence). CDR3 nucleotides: TGTGCCAGCAACTCACCGGGACAGACTAATGAACAGTTCTTC. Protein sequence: CASNSPGQTNEQFF. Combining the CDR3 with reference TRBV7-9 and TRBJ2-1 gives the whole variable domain DTGVSQNPRHKITKRGQNVTFRCDPISEHNRLYWYRQTLGQGPEFLTYFQNEAQLEKSRLLSDRFSAERPKGSFSTLEIQRTEQGDSAMYLCASNSPGQTNEQFFGPGTRLTVL.

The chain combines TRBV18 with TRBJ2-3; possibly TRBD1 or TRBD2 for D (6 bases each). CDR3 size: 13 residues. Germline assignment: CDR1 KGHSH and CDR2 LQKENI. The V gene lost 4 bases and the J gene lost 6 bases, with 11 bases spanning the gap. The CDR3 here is CASSQLGGDTQYF. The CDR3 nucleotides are TGTGCCAGCTCACAGTTGGGGGGCGATACGCAGTATTTT.

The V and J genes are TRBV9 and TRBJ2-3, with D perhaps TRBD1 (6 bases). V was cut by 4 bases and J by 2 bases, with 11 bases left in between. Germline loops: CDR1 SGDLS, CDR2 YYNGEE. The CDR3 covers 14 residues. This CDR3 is CASSLQGHTDTQYF. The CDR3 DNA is TGTGCCAGCAGCCTGCAGGGGCACACAGATACGCAGTATTTT.

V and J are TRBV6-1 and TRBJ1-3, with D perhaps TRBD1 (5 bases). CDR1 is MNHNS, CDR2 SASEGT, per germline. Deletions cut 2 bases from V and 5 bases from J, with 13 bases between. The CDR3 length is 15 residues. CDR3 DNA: TGTGCCAGCAGTGAATGGGGACCGAATAGAAACACCATATATTTT. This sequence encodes CASSEWGPNRNTIYF.

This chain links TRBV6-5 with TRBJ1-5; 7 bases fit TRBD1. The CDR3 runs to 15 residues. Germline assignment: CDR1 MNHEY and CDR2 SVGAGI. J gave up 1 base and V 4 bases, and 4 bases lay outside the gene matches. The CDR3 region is CASSFRGESNQPQHF. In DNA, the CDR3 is TGTGCCAGCAGTTTCAGGGGGGAAAGCAATCAGCCCCAGCATTTT.